Below are 21 T cell receptor beta chains sequenced from a single sample in a study of T cell changes during pregnancy in multiple sclerosis. Sequencing was performed with immunoSEQ multiplex PCR; in TCRdb, only in-frame clones are kept and a portion is missing. The table lists about 85,000 clones, just over 90% of them singletons. The sequences come from peripheral blood, collected in the first trimester of pregnancy. Receptor source: a female donor with multiple sclerosis, enrolled in a pregnancy study.

This clone was seen a single time. The V call is TRBV6-5, the J call TRBJ1-5; D is perhaps TRBD1 (5 bases). The CDR3 contains 15 residues. Germline V lookup: CDR1 MNHEY, CDR2 SVGAGI. V lost 0 bases to trimming and J lost 2 bases, with 8 bases between them. CDR3: CASSYSSRGNQPQHF. The CDR3 nucleotides are TGTGCCAGCAGTTACTCGAGCAGGGGCAATCAGCCCCAGCATTTT.

V gene TRBV10-2 combines with J gene TRBJ1-5; D may be TRBD1 (5 bases). CDR1 and CDR2 from the germline V gene are WSHSY and SAAADI. V lost 4 bases and J 6 bases, leaving 16 bases between the germline ends. The CDR3 has 15 amino acids. The CDR3 coding sequence is TGCGCCAGCAGTGGGACACCGGGAGGAGGTCAGCCCCAGCATTTT. Its translation is CASSGTPGGGQPQHF.

The chain is built from TRBV6-6 and TRBJ2-7; 7 bases are a match to TRBD1. CDR1 is MNHNY, CDR2 SVGAGI, per germline (reference sequence). Unmatched junction bases numbered 9, after V lost 6 bases and J lost 4 bases. CDR3 size: 14 residues. CDR3 protein: CASSLPDRVYEQYF. CDR3 DNA: TGTGCCAGCAGCCTCCCTGACAGGGTTTACGAGCAGTACTTC.

The chain combines TRBV5-4 with TRBJ2-2, with TRBD2 identical over 7 bases. The germline CDR1 and CDR2 sequences are SGHNT and YYREEE (reference sequence). This CDR3 has 14 residues. The J segment lost 6 bases and the V segment lost 0 bases, leaving 2 bases of the junction unmatched. The CDR3 sequence is CASSLVTSPGELFF. The CDR3 region has the DNA TGTGCCAGCAGCTTGGTGACTAGCCCCGGGGAGCTGTTTTTT.

This chain links TRBV5-6 with TRBJ2-5; D is perhaps TRBD2 (7 bases). The CDR3 loop spans 16 amino acids. The germline V and J ends were trimmed by 5 bases and 0 bases, with 17 bases remaining between them. The V gene's germline CDR1 is SGHDT and CDR2 YYEEEE. The CDR3 reads CASSRAAGANQETQYF. DNA of the CDR3: TGTGCCAGCAGTCGCGCCGCGGGGGCTAACCAAGAGACCCAGTACTTC.

The CDR3 DNA follows: TGTGCCAGCAGCTTGCTCAGTGGCGGACAAGAGACCCAGTACTTC. Its protein is CASSLLSGGQETQYF. J is TRBJ2-5 and V is TRBV5-4; D is unresolved. With 1 base removed from V and 2 bases from J, the gap between germline ends came to 12 bases. This CDR3 comprises 15 residues. Per the germline V gene, CDR1 is SGHNT and CDR2 is YYREEE (reference sequence).

A note on this clone: Other DNA sequences in the same sample also yield this CDR3. The rearrangement joins TRBV7-9 to TRBJ2-5; D is possibly TRBD2 (6 bases). Trimming took 6 bases from V and 5 from J, leaving 7 bases between them. In germline, CDR1 is SEHNR, CDR2 FQNEAQ (reference sequence). This CDR3 is 11 amino acids long. CDR3 residues: CASSRGETQYF. The DNA for the CDR3 is TGTGCCAGCAGTCGGGGGGAGACCCAGTACTTC.

The rearrangement uses TRBV6-1 and TRBJ1-5, with D maybe TRBD1 (5 bases). Trimming shortened V by 7 bases and J by 3 bases, and 10 bases separated the two germline ends. Germline-derived CDR1 and CDR2 are MNHNS and SASEGT. The length of the CDR3 is 13 residues. The CDR3 coding sequence is TGTGCCAGCACTGGGGCCGTCAATCAGCCCCAGCATTTT. It specifies CASTGAVNQPQHF.

The chain employs TRBV7-3 and TRBJ2-2; a possible D gene is TRBD2 (7 bases). The CDR3 has 17 residues. Per germline, CDR1 SGHTA and CDR2 FQGTGA. Trimming pared 1 base from V and 5 bases from J, leaving 17 bases between. CDR3 in DNA: TGTGCCAGCAGCTTAAAGGCAACAGGGAGGGGTACCGGGGAGCTGTTTTTT. Its protein is CASSLKATGRGTGELFF.

The J gene is TRBJ1-1, the V gene TRBV29-1; 7 nucleotides align to TRBD1. Germline CDR1 SQVTM, CDR2 ANQGSEA. CDR3 length: 13 amino acids. V shed 2 bases, J shed 1 base, and the junction held 1 base outside the gene matches. The CDR3 DNA reads TGCAGCGTTGAAAGACAGGGGAACACTGAAGCTTTCTTT. Translation gives CSVERQGNTEAFF.

This sequence joins TRBV29-1 and TRBJ1-1, with D perhaps matching TRBD1 (5 bases). V shed 1 base and J shed 1 base, with 10 bases lying between them. CDR1 and CDR2 from the germline V gene are SQVTM and ANQGSEA. The CDR3 sequence is 14 residues long. The CDR3 sequence: CSVEGQLTNTEAFF. The CDR3 DNA follows: TGCAGCGTTGAAGGACAGCTTACGAACACTGAAGCTTTCTTT.

The rearrangement links TRBV27 to TRBJ1-6; 9 bases map to TRBD1. CDR3 length equals 14 residues. Germline CDR1 MNHEY, CDR2 SMNVEV (reference sequence). The junction had 9 bases not matched to a gene; V was cut back by 6 bases and J by 12 bases. The CDR3 here is CASSPGQGIGPLHF. Written as DNA, the CDR3 is TGTGCCAGCAGCCCTGGACAGGGGATCGGACCCCTCCACTTT.

The V and J genes are TRBV19 and TRBJ2-1; 9 bases match TRBD2. The J segment lost 7 bases and the V segment lost 1 base, leaving 2 bases of the junction unmatched. Germline V gene lookup returns CDR1 LNHDA and CDR2 SQIVND (reference sequence). This CDR3 is 14 amino acids long. The chain's CDR3 is CASSIVSGSNEQFF. The CDR3 DNA follows: TGTGCCAGTAGTATAGTTAGCGGGAGTAATGAGCAGTTCTTC.

This clone showed up just once. The chain has TRBV28 and TRBJ2-1; 8 bases are shared with TRBD2. This CDR3 comprises 16 residues. Trimming took 6 bases from V and 0 from J; bases not matched to a gene: 7. Germline CDR1 MDHEN, CDR2 SYDVKM. CDR3 residues: CASRSPSGSSYNEQFF. CDR3 nucleotides: TGTGCCAGCAGATCCCCCAGCGGGAGCTCCTACAATGAGCAGTTCTTC.

V and J are TRBV4-1 and TRBJ2-3; possibly TRBD1 for D (6 bases). V was trimmed by 6 bases and J by 0 bases, leaving 13 bases between them. The length of the CDR3 is 15 residues. The germline V gene has CDR1 MGHRA and CDR2 YSYEKL. CDR3 in DNA: TGCGCCAGCAGTCATGGGACATCTAGCACAGATACGCAGTATTTT. This encodes CASSHGTSSTDTQYF.

The J gene is TRBJ2-7, the V gene TRBV30, with unresolved D. Trimming removed 2 bases at V and 0 bases at J, with 11 bases between. Germline lookup yields CDR1 GTSNPN and CDR2 SVGIG (reference sequence). The CDR3 loop spans 14 amino acids. The CDR3 coding sequence is TGTGCCTGGAGTAACGGCAGGCGCTCCTACGAGCAGTACTTC. Protein: CAWSNGRRSYEQYF. Filled out from reference TRBV30 and TRBJ2-7, the complete variable domain reads SQTIHQWPATLVQPVGSPLSLECTVEGTSNPNLYWYRQAAGRGLQLLFYSVGIGQISSEVPQNLSASRPQDRQFILSSKKLLLSDSGFYLCAWSNGRRSYEQYFGPGTRLTVT.

V and J are TRBV30 and TRBJ1-3; no definite D call. CDR3 length: 15 residues. Trimming removed 0 bases at V and 4 bases at J, with 13 bases between. Germline assignment: CDR1 GTSNPN and CDR2 SVGIG (reference sequence). Here the CDR3 reads CAWSVLASGGNTIYF. Here the CDR3 DNA reads TGTGCCTGGAGTGTACTTGCTTCAGGCGGAAACACCATATATTTT.

J is TRBJ1-2 and V is TRBV5-5; TRBD1 is a possible D gene (6 bases). The CDR3 loop spans 14 amino acids. Germline V gives CDR1 SGHKS, CDR2 YYEKEE (reference sequence). Trimming left V 5 bases short and J 4 bases short, with 15 bases between. This CDR3 reads CASRPMGTTYGYTF. DNA for the CDR3: TGTGCCAGCAGGCCGATGGGGACAACCTATGGCTACACCTTC.

The rearrangement joins TRBV7-2 to TRBJ2-7; D is unresolved. This CDR3 contains 12 residues. Germline V gives CDR1 SGHTA, CDR2 FQGNSA. The ends were cut back, 5 bases at V and 2 bases at J, with 7 bases in the middle. The CDR3 is CASSAHTYEQYF. CDR3 nucleotide sequence: TGTGCCAGCAGCGCCCACACCTACGAGCAGTACTTC. Full variable domain (rest looked up from reference TRBV7-2 and TRBJ2-7): GAGVSQSPSNKVTEKGKDVELRCDPISGHTALYWYRQSLGQGLEFLIYFQGNSAPDKSGLPSDRFSAERTGGSVSTLTIQRTQQEDSAVYLCASSAHTYEQYFGPGTRLTVT.

J is TRBJ1-6 and V is TRBV10-3; 8 bases are a match to TRBD1. Germline V gene data show CDR1 as ENHRY and CDR2 as SYGVKD. The CDR3 extends over 16 amino acids. Trimming cost V 0 bases and J 10 bases; bases outside gene matches: 8. DNA of the CDR3: TGTGCCATCAGTGAGTCTGGCGGACAGGGCAACTCACCCCTCCACTTT. Residues: CAISESGGQGNSPLHF.

This chain links TRBV15 with TRBJ1-6; D is unclear. The CDR3 is 13 amino acids. Deletions cut 7 bases from V and 9 bases from J, with 13 bases between. Germline assignment: CDR1 LNHNV and CDR2 YYDKDF (reference sequence). In DNA, the CDR3 is TGTGCCACCAACGGCCGGGGTCCTTCACCCCTCCACTTT. Its translation: CATNGRGPSPLHF.